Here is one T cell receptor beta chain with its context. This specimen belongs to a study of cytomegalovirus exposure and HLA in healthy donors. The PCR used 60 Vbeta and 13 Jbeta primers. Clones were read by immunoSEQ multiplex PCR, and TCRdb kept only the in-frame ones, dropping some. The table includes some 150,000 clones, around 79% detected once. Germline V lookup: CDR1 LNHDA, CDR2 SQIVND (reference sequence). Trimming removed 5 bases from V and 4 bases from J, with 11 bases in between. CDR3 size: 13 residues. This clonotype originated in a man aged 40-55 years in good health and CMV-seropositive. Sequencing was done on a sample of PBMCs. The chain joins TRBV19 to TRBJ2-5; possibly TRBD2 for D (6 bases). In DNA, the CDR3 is TGTGCCAGTAGTCCTCGGGAGAGAGAGACCCAGTACTTC. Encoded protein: CASSPRERETQYF.